The next 24 T cell receptor beta chains were all read from a single sample in a study of blood T cells in healthy people across ages. The second PCR ran roughly 6 to 12 cycles with a sample-barcoded 5' primer and J-beta primers. One entry per CDR3 protein, called by TCRdb with MiXCR from the 5' RACE reads. The table includes approximately 810,000 distinct CDR3 sequences, around 36% detected once. Specimen: blood. The source is a man between 18 and 35 years old in good health.

About this clonotype itself: At one boundary the junction diverges from the germline segment, which might be a read error. The J gene is TRBJ2-1, the V gene TRBV2, with 8 bases identical to TRBD2. The CDR3 length is 16 residues. In germline, CDR1 is SNHLY, CDR2 FYNNEI. CDR3: CASSGSGGPSCNEQFF. As DNA, the CDR3 is TGTGCCAGCAGCGGAAGCGGGGGACCCTCCTGCAATGAGCAGTTCTTC.

For this clonotype: With a much larger clone just one base away, this may be a read error. This sequence joins TRBV27 and TRBJ2-5; D is uncertain. Germline loops: CDR1 MNHEY, CDR2 SMNVEV (reference sequence). This CDR3 has 15 residues. The CDR3 DNA follows: TGTGCCAGCAGTCCGAGTTTGTTCGCCCAAGAGATCCAGTACTTC. Translating gives CASSPSLFAQEIQYF.

Remarks on this clonotype: Possible read error: a much larger clone is one base away. The rearrangement links TRBV5-1 to TRBJ2-4, with 8 bases fitting TRBD1. J was trimmed by 2 bases and V by 4 bases; bases with no gene match: 11. Germline CDR1 reads SGHRS; CDR2 reads YFSETQ. The CDR3 is made up of 17 amino acids. The CDR3 bases are TGCGCCAGCAGCCTACACAGAGACAGGGGACCCAAAAACATTCAGTACTTC. Amino acid sequence: CASSLHRDRGPKNIQYF.

For this clonotype: One end of the junction does not line up with germline, which may come from a read error. CDR3 in amino acids: CSALTGGSKQPQHF. The CDR3, as DNA: TGCAGTGCTCTAACCGGGGGTAGCAAGCAGCCCCAGCATTTT. V is TRBV20-1 and J is TRBJ1-5; D perhaps matches TRBD1 (5 bases). Per germline, CDR1 DFQATT and CDR2 SNEGSKA (reference sequence). This CDR3 spans 14 amino acids.

The V and J genes are TRBV12-3 or TRBV12-4 and TRBJ1-2; D perhaps matches TRBD1 (5 bases). This CDR3 is built from 12 residues. V was clipped by 6 bases and J by 7 bases, with 12 bases between them. The CDR3 DNA reads TGTGCCAGCAGCAAGGGGATGGGTGGCTACACCTTC. It codes for CASSKGMGGYTF.

The sample holds a few counts of this clonotype. The V call is TRBV20-1, the J call TRBJ1-2; tentatively, D is TRBD1 (5 bases). The CDR3 covers 14 residues. Looked up from germline, CDR1 is DFQATT and CDR2 is SNEGSKA (reference sequence). V lost 3 bases to trimming and J lost 3 bases, with 14 bases between them. CDR3 loop: CSARAGRGDYGYTF. The CDR3 region has the DNA TGCAGTGCTAGGGCGGGGAGGGGAGACTATGGCTACACCTTC.

This chain connects TRBV6-2 or TRBV6-3 to TRBJ2-1, with D maybe TRBD2 (7 bases). The CDR3 loop spans 14 amino acids. The V gene's germline CDR1 is MNHEY and CDR2 SVGEGT. Between the trimmed V and J ends, which lost 6 bases and 8 bases, there was a span of 17 bases. CDR3 bases: TGTGCCAGCAGGGAGAGGGGGGGCCGGGATGAGCAGTTCTTC. Protein product: CASRERGGRDEQFF.

This clonotype has a handful of counts. The chain carries TRBV20-1 and TRBJ2-7; 9 bases agree with TRBD1. The V segment lost 5 bases and the J segment 2 bases; nucleotides outside the gene matches: 13. CDR1 is DFQATT, CDR2 SNEGSKA, per germline (reference sequence). CDR3 size: 16 residues. The CDR3 DNA sequence: TGCAGTGCTGCCCGAATGGGACAGGGAAGGCCCTACGAGCAGTACTTC. Translation gives CSAARMGQGRPYEQYF.

Only a few counts were recorded for this clonotype. The rearrangement uses TRBV7-2 and TRBJ1-2, with D possibly TRBD1 on 5 matching bases. Germline loops: CDR1 SGHTA, CDR2 FQGNSA. There are 13 residues in the CDR3. Between the trimmed V and J ends, which lost 1 base and 7 bases, there was a span of 10 bases. The CDR3 coding sequence is TGTGCCAGCAGCTTAGGGAGGGGTTTTGGCTACACCTTC. Its protein product is CASSLGRGFGYTF. The full variable domain, completed using reference TRBV7-2 and TRBJ1-2, is GAGVSQSPSNKVTEKGKDVELRCDPISGHTALYWYRQSLGQGLEFLIYFQGNSAPDKSGLPSDRFSAERTGGSVSTLTIQRTQQEDSAVYLCASSLGRGFGYTFGSGTRLTVV.

This clonotype was seen a handful of times. The CDR3 reads CASSANPYEQYF. The CDR3 coding sequence is TGTGCCAGCAGCGCCAATCCCTACGAGCAGTACTTC. The rearrangement uses TRBV7-2 and TRBJ2-7; the D is unclear. Germline V gene sequence: CDR1 SGHTA, CDR2 FQGNSA. The CDR3 is 12 residues long. V lost 5 bases and J 2 bases, leaving 7 bases between the germline ends.

This clonotype was recorded at least ten times. The chain is built from TRBV20-1 and TRBJ2-1, with D perhaps TRBD1 or TRBD2 (5 bases each). This CDR3 has 13 residues. V was cut by 3 bases and J by 4 bases, with 10 bases left in between. The V gene's germline CDR1 is DFQATT and CDR2 SNEGSKA (reference sequence). The CDR3 bases are TGCAGTGCTAGGTGGGACGGTTACAATGAGCAGTTCTTC. This sequence encodes CSARWDGYNEQFF.

The J gene is TRBJ1-1, the V gene TRBV6-6; D is perhaps TRBD1 (5 bases). The CDR3 is made up of 13 amino acids. Germline V gives CDR1 MNHNY, CDR2 SVGAGI (reference sequence). Trimming took off 3 bases at V and 6 bases at J, with 11 bases between the two ends. The chain's CDR3 is CASSYTWGAEAFF. The CDR3 DNA reads as TGTGCCAGCAGTTATACCTGGGGGGCTGAAGCTTTCTTT.

The chain has TRBV9 and TRBJ1-1; weak D call: TRBD1 (6 bases). The germline V gene has CDR1 SGDLS and CDR2 YYNGEE. This CDR3 has 14 residues. Trimming left V 2 bases short and J 1 base short, with 9 bases between. The chain's CDR3 is CASSVGTKNTEAFF. As DNA, the CDR3 is TGTGCCAGCAGCGTGGGGACAAAGAACACTGAAGCTTTCTTT.

The rearrangement joins TRBV5-1 to TRBJ1-3; D call uncertain. Trimming left V 4 bases short and J 2 bases short, with 10 bases between. The CDR3 is made up of 14 amino acids. CDR1 SGHRS and CDR2 YFSETQ come from the germline V gene. The DNA of the CDR3 is TGCGCCAGCAGCCCGGACGCGGCTGGAAACACCATATATTTT. Translating it yields CASSPDAAGNTIYF.

The V gene is TRBV7-2, the J gene TRBJ1-5; D remains ambiguous. V lost 1 base, J lost 7 bases, and 8 bases lay in between. CDR3 length equals 13 residues. The germline V gene has CDR1 SGHTA and CDR2 FQGNSA. This chain's CDR3 is CASSLELVQPQHF. The CDR3 bases are TGTGCCAGCAGCTTAGAGTTGGTCCAGCCCCAGCATTTT.

The CDR3 is CASSLVSRGATDTQYF. CDR3 coding DNA: TGCGCCAGCAGCTTGGTCTCCCGGGGGGCAACAGATACGCAGTATTTT. The chain uses TRBV5-1 and TRBJ2-3; a possible D gene is TRBD2 (7 bases). Trimming pared 0 bases from V and 3 bases from J, leaving 14 bases between. Germline CDR1 SGHRS, CDR2 YFSETQ. The CDR3 length is 16 residues. Filled out from reference TRBV5-1 and TRBJ2-3, the complete variable domain reads KAGVTQTPRYLIKTRGQQVTLSCSPISGHRSVSWYQQTPGQGLQFLFEYFSETQRNKGNFPGRFSGRQFSNSRSEMNVSTLELGDSALYLCASSLVSRGATDTQYFGPGTRLTVL.

To note about this clonotype: The junction departs from the called germline gene at one end, perhaps through a read error. The gene calls are TRBV4-2 and TRBJ2-6; unclear D gene. The CDR3 consists of 17 residues. Germline V gene lookup returns CDR1 LGHNA and CDR2 YNFKEQ. CDR3 nucleotide sequence: TGTGCCAGCAGTCAAGATCTGTCAGTCTCTGGGGCCAACGTCCTGACTTTC. As protein: CASSQDLSVSGANVLTF.

This clonotype was seen only a few times. The chain uses TRBV20-1 and TRBJ2-3, with 9 bases aligning to TRBD2. Germline CDR1 reads DFQATT; CDR2 reads SNEGSKA (reference sequence). V lost 4 bases, J lost 10 bases, and 12 bases stayed unmatched. The CDR3 extends over 14 amino acids. The CDR3 sequence: CSATLLAGTGAQYF. CDR3 DNA sequence: TGCAGTGCTACTCTCCTAGCGGGGACTGGGGCGCAGTATTTT.

This chain links TRBV20-1 with TRBJ2-5; D call uncertain. Germline-derived CDR1 and CDR2 are DFQATT and SNEGSKA (reference sequence). V was cut by 2 bases and J by 5 bases, with 12 bases left in between. This CDR3 region has 13 residues. The CDR3 region has the DNA TGCAGTGCTAGACTTCTTGGAAGGGAGACCCAGTACTTC. Translating it yields CSARLLGRETQYF.

The chain has TRBV6-5 and TRBJ2-1, with 7 bases aligning to TRBD1. V was pared by 4 bases and J by 5 bases, with 8 bases of the junction left unmatched. This CDR3 comprises 15 residues. Germline assignment: CDR1 MNHEY and CDR2 SVGAGI. CDR3 sequence (DNA): TGTGCCAGCAGTTCCCTGGGACAGCCAGACAATGAGCAGTTCTTC. It specifies CASSSLGQPDNEQFF.

Only a few counts were recorded for this clonotype. The chain couples TRBV20-1 to TRBJ1-6; TRBD1 might be the D (6 bases). Germline V gene lookup returns CDR1 DFQATT and CDR2 SNEGSKA (reference sequence). The CDR3 consists of 12 residues. V was shortened by 5 bases and J by 7 bases, with 9 bases between the two germline ends. Here the CDR3 reads CSAGQTNSPLHF. CDR3 coding DNA: TGCAGTGCTGGACAGACCAATTCACCCCTCCACTTT.

On this clonotype itself: Germline and junction disagree at one end, which may indicate a read error. The chain combines TRBV4-3 with TRBJ1-1; 7 bases map to TRBD1. Per germline, CDR1 LGHNA and CDR2 YSLEER. The CDR3 totals 19 residues. CDR3 sequence (DNA): TGCGCCAGCAGCCAAGATCTTCGGGTAACAGGGGATGAGGACACTGAAGCTTTGTTT. Its translation is CASSQDLRVTGDEDTEALF.

The J gene is TRBJ2-1, the V gene TRBV4-1; D perhaps matches TRBD2 (6 bases). The J call is uncertain, as TRBJ2-7 better fits the DNA end. The CDR3 is made up of 18 amino acids. CDR1 is MGHRA, CDR2 YSYEKL, per germline. The CDR3 DNA sequence: TGCGCCAGCAGCCACCCTCCGGGACGGGGGAGTTCCTACAATGAGCAGTACTTC. Translated, it gives CASSHPPGRGSSYNEQYF.

This clonotype came up a few times. The rearrangement joins TRBV30 to TRBJ2-3; D might be TRBD1 (6 bases). The germline CDR1 and CDR2 sequences are GTSNPN and SVGIG (reference sequence). The length of the CDR3 is 14 residues. V lost 4 bases and J lost 2, with 13 bases in between. The CDR3 loop is CAWMVGAITDTQYF. The CDR3 DNA sequence: TGTGCCTGGATGGTGGGGGCGATCACAGATACGCAGTATTTT.